This entry concerns a single T cell receptor (beta chain). Antigen unknown. This sample stems from a study of cytomegalovirus exposure and HLA in healthy donors. Donors in the study were healthy people who gave bone marrow. CDR3 length: 14 amino acids. The germline V gene has CDR1 MGHRA and CDR2 YSYEKL. V was cut by 5 bases and J by 4 bases, with 9 bases left in between. General observations from the study: Under in vitro conditions, a few CMV-associated chains were confirmed as specific for CMV antigens. In presence/absence analyses, roughly uniform sequencing depth across donors was assumed.

The PCR contained 60 Vbeta and 13 Jbeta primers. The table came from immunoSEQ multiplex PCR; TCRdb's copy has only in-frame clones and leaves some out. The sample has approximately 120,000 clones, approximately 76% seen once. Sequencing was performed on PBMCs. This sequence originates from a man in his forties in good health and CMV-seronegative. The chain carries TRBV4-1 and TRBJ1-6; the D is unclear. CDR3 coding DNA: TGCGCCAGCAGCGATACTAAGTATAATTCACCCCTCCACTTT. Its protein is CASSDTKYNSPLHF.